One and the same sample provided the 16 T cell receptor beta chains below, sequenced in a study of PD-L1 blockade in urothelial cancer (dated by TCRdb to the late 2010s). The time point tag for this specimen amounts to: peripheral blood 6 weeks after treatment start. Libraries were built with the immunoSEQ multiplex PCR assay. The table was pulled from immuneACCESS by TCRdb, which kept in-frame rearrangements only. Such tables lose some clones; where checked, under half of the loss comes from unresolved V genes, and the rest has no known cause. This sample lists 80,000 to 95,000 clones; approximately 87% were detected once. The ten largest make up under 8.5% of the sample. This material consisted of PBMCs, taken around atezolizumab (anti-PD-L1) treatment. The source is a man between 65 and 85 years old with urothelial cancer.

The rearrangement links TRBV7-9 to TRBJ1-5; 8 bases are a match to TRBD1. V shed 0 bases and J 5 bases; nucleotides not matched to a gene: 12. Looked up from germline, CDR1 is SEHNR and CDR2 is FQNEAQ (reference sequence). This CDR3 comprises 18 residues. CDR3 DNA sequence: TGTGCCAGCAGCTTAGCCCTAGGCCCCGGACAGGGCCATCAGCCCCAGCATTTT. It translates to CASSLALGPGQGHQPQHF.

The chain has TRBV5-1 and TRBJ2-5; the match to TRBD2 covers 9 bases. Germline CDR1 and CDR2: SGHRS and YFSETQ. The CDR3 has 15 amino acids. Germline trimming cut 0 bases from V and 6 bases from J; bases unmatched to any gene: 6. DNA for the CDR3: TGCGCCAGCAGCTTGGGTGGGACTAGCAAACAGACCCAGTACTTC. Translation gives CASSLGGTSKQTQYF.

The rearrangement joins TRBV30 to TRBJ2-4; TRBD2 aligns across 10 bases. Germline trimming cut 3 bases from V and 8 bases from J; bases unmatched to any gene: 4. CDR1 and CDR2 (germline): GTSNPN, SVGIG (reference sequence). The CDR3 has 13 amino acids. The CDR3 protein is CAWSASGSYIQYF. In nucleotides, the CDR3 is TGTGCCTGGAGCGCTAGCGGGAGTTACATTCAGTACTTC.

The chain joins TRBV11-2 to TRBJ2-5; 13 bases agree with TRBD2. Trimming cost V 5 bases and J 5 bases; bases outside gene matches: 5. Germline V gene sequence: CDR1 SGHAT, CDR2 FQNNGV. The CDR3 loop spans 15 amino acids. The CDR3 region is CASSITSGGAETQYF. The CDR3 DNA follows: TGTGCCAGCAGCATCACTAGCGGGGGGGCGGAGACCCAGTACTTC.

This chain joins TRBV4-2 and TRBJ2-7; possibly TRBD2 for D (6 bases). V shed 3 bases and J shed 1 base, with 13 bases lying between them. CDR1 and CDR2 (germline): LGHNA, YNFKEQ. The CDR3 has 15 amino acids. The CDR3 region is CASSHDRERSYEQYF. The CDR3 DNA sequence: TGTGCCAGCAGCCACGACCGGGAGCGGTCCTACGAGCAGTACTTC.

The rearrangement links TRBV6-1 to TRBJ2-2, with a possible D match to TRBD2 (6 bases). Germline V gene sequence: CDR1 MNHNS, CDR2 SASEGT. V lost 2 bases and J 5 bases, leaving 12 bases between the germline ends. The CDR3 extends over 15 amino acids. CDR3 in amino acids: CASSEPGRSTGELFF. CDR3 nucleotides: TGTGCCAGCAGTGAACCAGGGAGGAGTACCGGGGAGCTGTTTTTT.

The genes are TRBV12-5 and TRBJ2-5, with TRBD2 matching 7 bases. The germline CDR1 and CDR2 sequences are LGHNT and FRNRAP. The length of the CDR3 is 18 residues. Trimming cost V 2 bases and J 4 bases; bases outside gene matches: 16. The CDR3 DNA reads as TGTGCTAGTGGTTTGCCTAGAAACCGGGACTACGTTGGAGAGACCCAGTACTTC. It codes for CASGLPRNRDYVGETQYF.

The rearrangement uses TRBV5-1 and TRBJ2-5; D is undetermined. Germline lookup yields CDR1 SGHRS and CDR2 YFSETQ. The CDR3 length is 13 residues. V lost 1 base, J lost 4 bases, and 8 bases lay in between. CDR3 residues: CASSLTFAETQYF. The CDR3 bases are TGCGCCAGCAGCTTGACTTTTGCAGAGACCCAGTACTTC.

The J gene is TRBJ1-1, the V gene TRBV5-1, with a possible D match to TRBD1 (5 bases). V was shortened by 1 base and J by 5 bases, with 15 bases between the two germline ends. The germline CDR1 and CDR2 sequences are SGHRS and YFSETQ. CDR3 length: 15 amino acids. CDR3 loop: CASSLSVRADTEAFF. The CDR3 DNA is TGCGCCAGCAGCTTGAGCGTCAGGGCAGATACTGAAGCTTTCTTT.

This clone was observed once. This sequence joins TRBV6-5 and TRBJ2-1; D remains ambiguous. V lost 7 bases to trimming and J lost 7 bases, with 8 bases between them. The germline gives CDR1 MNHEY, CDR2 SVGAGI. This CDR3 region has 11 residues. This CDR3 reads CASTSLNEQFF. As DNA, the CDR3 is TGTGCCAGCACCTCCTTGAATGAGCAGTTCTTC.

The V and J genes are TRBV5-8 and TRBJ2-1; 7 bases align to TRBD1. The CDR3 covers 16 residues. V shed 3 bases and J 1 base; nucleotides not matched to a gene: 7. Germline CDR1 reads SGHTS; CDR2 reads YDEGEE. The CDR3 nucleotides are TGTGCCAGCAGCTCGGATTGGGACAGTTCCTACAATGAGCAGTTCTTC. This gives the protein CASSSDWDSSYNEQFF.

This clone was seen a handful of times. The V gene is TRBV2, the J gene TRBJ2-2, with a weak D call TRBD2 (6 bases). With 6 bases removed from V and 4 bases from J, the gap between germline ends came to 12 bases. This CDR3 has 14 amino acids. Germline loops: CDR1 SNHLY, CDR2 FYNNEI. The CDR3 sequence: CASSPDYLTGELFF. In DNA, the CDR3 is TGTGCCAGCAGCCCGGACTACCTCACCGGGGAGCTGTTTTTT.

This sequence joins TRBV7-9 and TRBJ1-3, with D possibly TRBD1 on 5 matching bases. The CDR3 length is 13 residues. Germline loops: CDR1 SEHNR, CDR2 FQNEAQ (reference sequence). V was pared by 11 bases and J by 3 bases, with 14 bases between. The CDR3 is CAGGERVGNTIYF. CDR3 nucleotide sequence: TGTGCCGGAGGGGAAAGGGTTGGAAACACCATATATTTT.

This clone has a handful of counts. This chain links TRBV9 with TRBJ2-2; 8 nucleotides agree with TRBD2. With 3 bases clipped from V and 6 bases from J, the junction kept 7 bases outside the gene matches. The CDR3 consists of 15 residues. CDR1 and CDR2 (germline): SGDLS, YYNGEE. The DNA for the CDR3 is TGTGCCAGCAGCGGCTTAGCGGGACATGCCGGGGAGCTGTTTTTT. Protein product: CASSGLAGHAGELFF.

The chain links TRBV29-1 to TRBJ2-2; possibly TRBD1 for D (6 bases). Trimming removed 6 bases at V and 4 bases at J, with 12 bases between. Germline V lookup: CDR1 SQVTM, CDR2 ANQGSEA. CDR3 length: 13 amino acids. Written as DNA, the CDR3 is TGCAGCGTCCTAGGGGGAGTCACCGGGGAGCTGTTTTTT. It specifies CSVLGGVTGELFF.

V is TRBV7-9 and J is TRBJ1-4, with a tentative D call TRBD1 (6 bases). Germline values: CDR1 SEHNR, CDR2 FQNEAQ (reference sequence). V gave up 3 bases and J gave up 8 bases, with 19 bases separating them. The length of the CDR3 is 16 residues. The CDR3: CASSFPRAGAGEKLFF. In nucleotides, the CDR3 is TGTGCCAGCAGCTTCCCGAGGGCGGGGGCAGGGGAAAAACTGTTTTTT.